This T cell receptor beta chain was identified during a study of T cells in Graves' hyperthyroidism and ophthalmopathy. CDR1 and CDR2 (germline): KGHSH, LQKENI. This CDR3 contains 16 residues. Trimming left V 2 bases short and J 4 bases short, with 15 bases between. Amplified regions were TCR beta CDR3 sequences from RNA transcripts. The HTBI primer set drove a first-round RT-PCR of the TCR CDR3. A single record per CDR3 protein comes from TCRdb applying MiXCR to the multiplex PCR reads. The profile shows 500,000 to 600,000 distinct CDR3 sequences, 46% of them singletons. This clonotype came up a few times.

V and J are TRBV18 and TRBJ1-5, with D unresolved. This receptor was obtained from a woman aged 18-35 years with Graves' hyperthyroidism. The sample taken for sequencing was peripheral blood or thyroid tissue (not recorded which). This CDR3 reads CASSPKGTVGNQPQHF. The CDR3 DNA sequence: TGTGCCAGCTCACCAAAAGGAACAGTCGGAAATCAGCCCCAGCATTTT.